The 9 T cell receptor beta chains in this list originate from one sample, sequenced in a study of blood T cell repertoires in COVID-19. Libraries were prepared by immunoSEQ multiplex PCR; TCRdb keeps only in-frame clonotypes and omits some of them. The sample holds some 70,000 clones, 70% to 90% seen once. Sequenced: peripheral blood. The receptors originated from a woman in her fifties or sixties with COVID-19, enrolled during active disease.

The chain employs TRBV6-1 and TRBJ2-7; 8 bases match TRBD2. From germline, CDR1 is MNHNS and CDR2 SASEGT. The CDR3 is 14 amino acids. J gave up 2 bases and V 3 bases, and 3 bases lay outside the gene matches. The CDR3 here is CASSELAGPYEQYF. The CDR3 nucleotides are TGTGCCAGCAGTGAGCTAGCGGGCCCCTACGAGCAGTACTTC.

In nucleotides, the CDR3 is TGCGCCAGCAGCCCGGGACTAGCGGACTACAATGAGCAGTTCTTC. This translates into CASSPGLADYNEQFF. The chain combines TRBV5-1 with TRBJ2-1; 11 bases match TRBD2. Per germline, CDR1 SGHRS and CDR2 YFSETQ. The CDR3 has 15 residues. Unmatched junction bases numbered 3, after V lost 4 bases and J lost 3 bases.

The chain uses TRBV9 and TRBJ1-2, with D perhaps matching TRBD1 (6 bases). The CDR3 covers 14 residues. Germline values: CDR1 SGDLS, CDR2 YYNGEE. The V end was cut by 2 bases, the J end by 6 bases, with 14 bases between. CDR3 loop: CASSVNPGVHGYTF. The CDR3 region has the DNA TGTGCCAGCAGCGTTAATCCAGGGGTGCATGGCTACACCTTC.

The chain combines TRBV5-6 with TRBJ2-3; 7 nucleotides line up with TRBD2. CDR1 and CDR2 (germline): SGHDT, YYEEEE. V lost 2 bases, J lost 8 bases, and 8 bases stayed unmatched. The CDR3 runs to 14 residues. The DNA for the CDR3 is TGTGCCAGCAGCTTCCCCGCGGGAGAAAGTACGCAGTATTTT. It is translated as CASSFPAGESTQYF.

Comments on this clone: This sample includes further DNA sequences coding for the same CDR3. The chain couples TRBV18 to TRBJ1-1; D ambiguous. Trimming shortened V by 1 base and J by 1 base, and 4 bases separated the two germline ends. This CDR3 contains 13 residues. Germline loops: CDR1 KGHSH, CDR2 LQKENI. The chain's CDR3 is CASSPRQNTEAFF. The CDR3 region has the DNA TGTGCCAGCTCACCACGACAGAACACTGAAGCTTTCTTT. Full variable domain (remainder filled in from reference TRBV18 and TRBJ1-1): NAGVMQNPRHLVRRRGQEARLRCSPMKGHSHVYWYRQLPEEGLKFMVYLQKENIIDESGMPKERFSAEFPKEGPSILRIQQVVRGDSAAYFCASSPRQNTEAFFGQGTRLTVV.

The gene calls are TRBV28 and TRBJ2-7; 9 bases are a match to TRBD2. With V trimmed by 3 bases and J by 4 bases, 7 bases remained unmatched. The CDR3 runs to 15 residues. CDR1 MDHEN and CDR2 SYDVKM come from the germline V gene. The CDR3 sequence: CASSFSGGSGYEQYF. The CDR3 DNA reads TGTGCCAGCAGTTTTAGCGGGGGTAGTGGGTACGAGCAGTACTTC.

The rearrangement uses TRBV24-1 and TRBJ1-5; 10 positions match TRBD1. In germline, CDR1 is KGHDR, CDR2 SFDVKD. This CDR3 comprises 16 residues. The ends lost 2 bases at V and 6 bases at J; junction bases unmatched: 6. Here the CDR3 DNA reads TGTGCCACCAGTGATTCCGGGACAGGGGAGAGTCAGCCCCAGCATTTT. It is translated as CATSDSGTGESQPQHF.

The chain carries TRBV4-1 and TRBJ2-7; 8 nucleotides line up with TRBD2. Germline V gene sequence: CDR1 MGHRA, CDR2 YSYEKL. With V trimmed by 10 bases and J by 4 bases, 12 bases remained unmatched. The CDR3 extends over 14 amino acids. For the CDR3, the DNA is TGCGCCAACAAACCCAGCGGGAGACCTTACGAGCAGTACTTC. It encodes CANKPSGRPYEQYF.

This sequence joins TRBV11-3 and TRBJ2-1, with a possible D match to TRBD1 (6 bases). The germline V gene has CDR1 SGHNT and CDR2 YENEEA. Deletions cut 2 bases from V and 8 bases from J, with 22 bases between. The CDR3 is 17 amino acids. The CDR3 nucleotides read TGTGCCAGCAGCTTAAGGTTTCCAGGGGACAATTTGGATGAGCAGTTCTTC. Translation: CASSLRFPGDNLDEQFF.